A single T cell receptor beta chain is shown here with its context. This clonotype was recorded many times. Its specific antigen is unknown. No base-level quality is on record; no much larger clone is a single base apart. All donors were healthy Caucasians. The twin cohort comprised three pairs of female monozygotic twins, all aged roughly 18 to 30 years. CD4+ and CD8+ T cell populations were isolated with positive isolation kits from Invitrogen. CDR1 SEHNR and CDR2 FQNEAQ were looked up in the germline V gene (reference sequence). V drops 1 base and J drops 17 bases, leaving 11 bases in between. Including cysteine and phenylalanine, the CDR3 has 11 amino acids. Just CDR3 DNA is preserved here, 33 bases in frame from base 1. Libraries were made using 5' RACE. This sample was sequenced with an Illumina HiSeq 2000. A universal primer binding site was added through template switching, and the final cDNA carried a unique molecular identifier so that TCR cDNA molecules could be counted accurately. First-strand cDNA for TCR alpha and beta chains was synthesized from specific primers in the conserved constant-segment region. To control for contamination, each cDNA library was double barcoded with a SMART-Mk sample barcode plus Illumina barcodes. TruSeq adapter sequences and Illumina sample barcodes were added in two successive PCR steps. The Illumina HiSeq platform was used with custom primers to sequence TCR alpha and beta cDNA libraries. The authors' analysis ran thus. Raw reads were processed with MiGEC to extract unique molecular identifiers, and MiXCR was used to determine CDR3 positions. Recombination models were inferred per individual with the repgenHMM and IGoR tools using an EM algorithm. Shared clonotype analysis was performed with the tcR package in R, normalizing sharing by the product of cloneset sizes. Out-of-frame nonproductive sequences were analyzed to study raw recombination free of thymic and clonal selection effects. The public reads were run again by TCRdb, first through fastp at Q25 and then through MiXCR, and only productive beta chains were kept. Each CDR3 protein appears once, grouped with its most common genes and DNA. The V and J calls reflect TCRdb's pipeline rather than the authors' work. This sample holds 460,000 or so distinct CDR3 sequences; 11% to 15% were observed only once. The ten biggest clones cover about 0.53% of the sample.

The data derive from a study of identical twins (dated by TCRdb to 2016 to 2018). A note on the overall study: The study deep-sequenced TCR alpha and beta repertoires from monozygotic twins, unrelated adults of various ages and cord blood to test whether fetal clonotypes persist. To rule out contamination, the twin experiments were replicated at different times with different library preparation protocols. Results the study describes overall, beyond this receptor: Recombination models systematically underestimated out-of-frame TCR alpha sharing in monozygotic twins but agreed with sharing between unrelated individuals. Excess twin sharing in beta out-of-frame sequences was weaker because fewer shared sequences lowered the signal-to-noise ratio. Out-of-frame TCR alpha sequences shared between twins showed an excess of low generation-probability sequences compared with coincidental sharing between unrelated individuals. Because the same donors could not be followed over many years, the conclusions relied on cross-sectional statistical analysis. Invariant T cells such as MAIT and iNKT could partly confound zero-insertion analyses, although diverse VJ usage argued against such confounding for most clonotypes. Fewer insertions were carried by abundant cord blood beta clonotypes, a similar but weaker trend appeared in young adult naive repertoires, and no such trend appeared in memory repertoires.

These records were also assigned to another study, of yellow fever vaccine responses in identical twins. That second publication adds: According to the authors, in identical twins the way T cells responded to vaccination appeared partly convergent and partly personalized. The study precisely tracked vaccine-responding T cell clones in identical twins.

The V gene is TRBV7-9 and the J gene is TRBJ2-2, with the D gene call left open. Sequences were obtained from CD4+ T cells sorted from blood. The TCR comes from a woman between 18 and 30 years old in good health. The DNA sequence follows: TGTGCCAGCAGCTTAGGCGGTACCAATTTTTTT. This sequence encodes CASSLGGTNFF.